The 22 T cell receptor beta chains given below trace back to one sample, sequenced in a study of T cells in Graves' hyperthyroidism and ophthalmopathy. Amplified TCR beta CDR3 regions came from RNA transcripts. TCR CDR3 regions were first amplified by RT-PCR with HTBI primers. TCRdb analysed the multiplex PCR reads with MiXCR anew, one entry per CDR3 protein. The table shows about 290,000 distinct CDR3 sequences, with roughly 13% occurring only once. Sequencing was done on a sample of blood. Every receptor here comes from a woman aged 40 to 50 with Graves' hyperthyroidism.

There are many counts of this clonotype. V usage is TRBV2 and J usage is TRBJ1-1, with 7 bases aligning to TRBD1. CDR1 and CDR2 (germline): SNHLY, FYNNEI. There are 14 residues in the CDR3. V lost 5 bases to trimming and J lost 3 bases; unmatched junction nucleotides: 6. The CDR3 loop reads CASSPRGADTEAFF. Written as DNA, the CDR3 is TGTGCCAGCAGTCCCAGGGGGGCGGACACTGAAGCTTTCTTT.

The gene calls are TRBV19 and TRBJ1-1; 9 bases map to TRBD1. The trim removed 5 bases at V and 3 bases at J, leaving 19 bases unmatched. CDR1 and CDR2 from the germline V gene are LNHDA and SQIVND (reference sequence). The CDR3 consists of 19 residues. The DNA of the CDR3 is TGTGCCAGTAGTCCGTACCTGGGACAGGGAAGTTTGAAGGACACTGAAGCTTTCTTT. Translated: CASSPYLGQGSLKDTEAFF.

This clonotype was observed many times. This chain uses TRBV30 with TRBJ2-1, with TRBD2 identical over 7 bases. Per the germline V gene, CDR1 is GTSNPN and CDR2 is SVGIG (reference sequence). CDR3 length equals 12 residues. Unmatched junction bases numbered 4, after V lost 2 bases and J lost 9 bases. The CDR3 DNA reads TGTGCCTGGAGTTCAGCGGGAAGTGAGCAGTTCTTC. Translation: CAWSSAGSEQFF.

Ten or more counts support this clonotype. V gene TRBV5-5 combines with J gene TRBJ1-1; weak D call: TRBD1 (5 bases). Germline CDR1 SGHKS, CDR2 YYEKEE (reference sequence). V was trimmed by 4 bases and J by 4 bases, leaving 20 bases between them. This CDR3 has 16 residues. The CDR3 spells CASSKEVGTRATEAFF. The DNA for the CDR3 is TGTGCCAGCAGCAAGGAGGTCGGGACTAGAGCCACTGAAGCTTTCTTT. Supplemented by reference TRBV5-5 and TRBJ1-1, the full variable domain reads DAGVTQSPTHLIKTRGQQVTLRCSPISGHKSVSWYQQVLGQGPQFIFQYYEKEERGRGNFPDRFSARQFPNYSSELNVNALLLGDSALYLCASSKEVGTRATEAFFGQGTRLTVV.

This clonotype was detected only a few times. The chain recombines TRBV2 with TRBJ2-2; D is tentatively TRBD1 or TRBD2 (6 bases each). The CDR3 runs 14 residues. CDR1 is SNHLY, CDR2 FYNNEI, per germline. The germline V and J ends were trimmed by 6 bases and 5 bases, with 13 bases remaining between them. The CDR3 here is CASRRGDGTGELFF. The CDR3 nucleotides are TGTGCCAGCAGGAGGGGGGACGGGACCGGGGAGCTGTTTTTT.

V is TRBV6-1 and J is TRBJ2-7; 11 bases are shared with TRBD1. This CDR3 contains 14 residues. Germline CDR1 MNHNS, CDR2 SASEGT. The trim removed 6 bases at V and 7 bases at J, leaving 8 bases unmatched. In DNA, the CDR3 is TGTGCCAGCAGAAACGGACAGGGGGCTCGTGAGCAGTACTTC. It specifies CASRNGQGAREQYF.

In this sample, this clonotype turned up many times. J is TRBJ2-7 and V is TRBV27; maybe TRBD2 (5 bases). From germline, CDR1 is MNHEY and CDR2 SMNVEV (reference sequence). This CDR3 spans 14 amino acids. V was clipped by 3 bases and J by 2 bases, with 11 bases between them. CDR3 sequence (DNA): TGTGCCAGCAGTTTTTTGGGTAGCGCCTACGAGCAGTACTTC. It encodes CASSFLGSAYEQYF.

This clonotype was observed at least ten times. The rearrangement links TRBV20-1 to TRBJ2-1; D call uncertain. V lost 2 bases and J 5 bases, leaving 1 base between the germline ends. This CDR3 has 10 residues. The germline V gene encodes CDR1 DFQATT and CDR2 SNEGSKA (reference sequence). CDR3 in amino acids: CSARNNEQFF. In nucleotides, the CDR3 is TGCAGTGCTAGAAACAATGAGCAGTTCTTC.

This chain joins TRBV24-1 and TRBJ2-1; no definite D call. The CDR3 is 11 residues long. Trimming left V 5 bases short and J 4 bases short, with 2 bases between. CDR1 and CDR2 (germline): KGHDR, SFDVKD. The DNA of the CDR3 is TGTGCCACCAGTGTTTACAATGAGCAGTTCTTC. Translation gives CATSVYNEQFF.

This clonotype was detected many times. The V gene is TRBV24-1, the J gene TRBJ2-5; 10 positions agree with TRBD2. The germline V gene has CDR1 KGHDR and CDR2 SFDVKD. The CDR3 totals 16 residues. Germline trimming cut 0 bases from V and 2 bases from J; bases unmatched to any gene: 2. CDR3: CATSDLTSGDQETQYF. DNA of the CDR3: TGTGCCACCAGTGATTTGACTAGCGGGGATCAAGAGACCCAGTACTTC.

The table lists this clonotype with many counts. V gene TRBV19 combines with J gene TRBJ1-1; TRBD1 is a possible D gene (6 bases). Germline lookup yields CDR1 LNHDA and CDR2 SQIVND (reference sequence). This CDR3 spans 12 amino acids. The ends were cut back, 1 base at V and 9 bases at J, with 9 bases in the middle. CDR3 sequence reads: CASSIGQAKAFF. CDR3 bases: TGTGCCAGTAGTATAGGACAGGCAAAAGCTTTCTTT.

Ten or more counts support this clonotype. The rearrangement joins TRBV27 to TRBJ2-1, with TRBD2 identical over 10 bases. V gave up 4 bases and J gave up 5 bases; unmatched junction bases: 17. Germline V gene data show CDR1 as MNHEY and CDR2 as SMNVEV (reference sequence). The CDR3 spans 19 residues. The CDR3 here is CASSSTTSGLSPLHNEQFF. CDR3 DNA sequence: TGTGCCAGCAGTTCGACGACTAGCGGGTTGTCCCCCCTACACAATGAGCAGTTCTTC.

This clonotype was observed many times. The genes are TRBV2 and TRBJ1-1; TRBD1 matches 8 bases. This CDR3 comprises 14 residues. Germline CDR1 is SNHLY and CDR2 is FYNNEI. With V trimmed by 9 bases and J by 0 bases, 6 bases remained unmatched. CDR3 protein: CARDRGAMNTEAFF. CDR3 DNA sequence: TGTGCCAGAGACAGGGGAGCCATGAACACTGAAGCTTTCTTT.

The DNA for the CDR3 is TGTGCCACGCAGGAAACAGGGAGCACTGAAGCTTTCTTT. Translation gives CATQETGSTEAFF. This chain uses TRBV6-1 with TRBJ1-1; a weak D match, TRBD1 (6 bases). The CDR3 consists of 13 residues. Trimming took off 10 bases at V and 4 bases at J, with 16 bases between the two ends. CDR1 and CDR2 from the germline V gene are MNHNS and SASEGT.

This clonotype was detected ten times or more. V and J are TRBV14 and TRBJ2-1; weak D call: TRBD2 (5 bases). From germline, CDR1 is SGHDN and CDR2 FVKESK. Trimming shortened V by 1 base and J by 2 bases, and 9 bases separated the two germline ends. The CDR3 loop spans 15 amino acids. The CDR3 region has the DNA TGTGCCAGCAGCCAAGTGGCGGGCCCCTACAATGAGCAGTTCTTC. Its protein product is CASSQVAGPYNEQFF.

V is TRBV29-1 and J is TRBJ2-7; the D is unclear. Per germline, CDR1 SQVTM and CDR2 ANQGSEA. V dropped 4 bases and J dropped 0 bases, with 7 bases sitting between them. The CDR3 sequence is 12 residues long. The CDR3 sequence: CSVVMDSYEQYF. In DNA form, the CDR3 reads TGCAGCGTTGTTATGGACTCCTACGAGCAGTACTTC.

This clonotype came up many times. The chain carries TRBV6-1 and TRBJ1-3, with D hard to call. The germline gives CDR1 MNHNS, CDR2 SASEGT. Trimming left V 4 bases short and J 3 bases short, with 7 bases between. This CDR3 has 13 amino acids. The CDR3 protein is CASSAGFGNTIYF. The CDR3 coding sequence is TGTGCCAGCAGTGCCGGGTTTGGAAACACCATATATTTT.

This clonotype was observed many times. This rearrangement joins TRBV10-3 to TRBJ1-3; 7 positions match TRBD1. The junction had 6 bases not matched to a gene; V was cut back by 2 bases and J by 2 bases. Germline CDR1 is ENHRY and CDR2 is SYGVKD. CDR3 length: 16 residues. Written as DNA, the CDR3 is TGTGCCATCAGTGAGAGGGGGCTTGGTGCTGGAAACACCATATATTTT. This codes for CAISERGLGAGNTIYF.

This clonotype was seen repeatedly, ten times or more. This sequence joins TRBV5-6 and TRBJ2-2; TRBD2 matches 12 bases. J was trimmed by 5 bases and V by 3 bases; bases with no gene match: 11. The CDR3 length is 18 residues. Germline V CDR1 and CDR2: SGHDT, YYEEEE. The CDR3: CASSSRLAGVRITGELFF. The CDR3 DNA sequence: TGTGCCAGCAGCTCTAGACTAGCGGGAGTACGAATAACCGGGGAGCTGTTTTTT.

This clonotype has at least ten counts. The chain links TRBV13 to TRBJ1-6; D remains ambiguous. The V end was cut by 0 bases, the J end by 10 bases, with 4 bases between. This CDR3 is 12 amino acids long. Germline V gives CDR1 PRHDT, CDR2 FYEKMQ (reference sequence). The CDR3 loop is CASSLGGSPLHF. The CDR3 DNA follows: TGTGCCAGCAGCTTAGGCGGGTCACCCCTCCACTTT.

This clonotype was found many times. The rearrangement joins TRBV20-1 to TRBJ2-7; D is uncertain. Germline-derived CDR1 and CDR2 are DFQATT and SNEGSKA (reference sequence). V was cut by 0 bases and J by 2 bases, with 14 bases left in between. The CDR3 has 15 amino acids. The DNA of the CDR3 is TGCAGTGCTAGAGATGGCCGTGCTTCTGCCTACGAGCAGTACTTC. Residues: CSARDGRASAYEQYF.

This clonotype showed up many times. V and J are TRBV12-3 or TRBV12-4 and TRBJ1-2; TRBD1 matches at 8 bases. V lost 3 bases to trimming and J lost 2 bases; unmatched junction nucleotides: 5. The length of the CDR3 is 15 residues. In DNA, the CDR3 is TGTGCCAGCAGTTTCAGGGGGCAGGGGAACTATGGCTACACCTTC. This sequence encodes CASSFRGQGNYGYTF.